Described below is a single TCR beta chain sequence and its context. The clone's antigen remains unknown. These data are taken from a study of control samples from healthy donors and cancer patients (dated by TCRdb to about 2020). To prepare the library, the immunoSEQ multiplex PCR assay was applied. This is the immuneACCESS table as TCRdb keeps it, with only in-frame sequences that have V and J called. A part of the clones is gone; compared with another copy, unresolved V genes explain less than half, and the rest is unexplained. The table kept for this sample lists some 180,000 clones. The ten largest account for more than 2% of the sample. Taken from the germline V gene (reference sequence), the CDR1 and CDR2 loops are SGHKS and YYEKEE. From the cysteine through the phenylalanine, the CDR3 covers 14 amino acids. Of the read, only the CDR3 DNA is kept; its 42 bases are in frame from base 1. Relative to germline, V is 0 bases shorter and J is 0 bases shorter, with 4 bases between their ends.

The chain joins TRBV5-5 to TRBJ1-3; the D gene is not confidently resolved. The receptor was derived from a woman aged 25 to 39 in good health. The material sequenced was blood. The CDR3 sequence is CASSLAVSGNTIYF. The bases read TGTGCCAGCAGCTTGGCGGTCTCTGGAAACACCATATATTTT.